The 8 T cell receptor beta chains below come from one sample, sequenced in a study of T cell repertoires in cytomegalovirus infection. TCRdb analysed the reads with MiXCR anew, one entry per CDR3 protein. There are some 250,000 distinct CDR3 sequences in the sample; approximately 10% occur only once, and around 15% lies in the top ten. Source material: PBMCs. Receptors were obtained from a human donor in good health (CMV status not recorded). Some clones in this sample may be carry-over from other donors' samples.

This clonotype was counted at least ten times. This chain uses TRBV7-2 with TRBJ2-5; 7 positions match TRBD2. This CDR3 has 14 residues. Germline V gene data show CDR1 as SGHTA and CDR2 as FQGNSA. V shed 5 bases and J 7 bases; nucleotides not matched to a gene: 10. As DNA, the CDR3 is TGTGCCAGCAGCCCCGGGAGGACTAGGGCGACCCAGTACTTC. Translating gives CASSPGRTRATQYF.

The CDR3 loop is CASSPSQGRINQPQHF. The CDR3 DNA reads as TGTGCCAGCAGTCCCTCCCAGGGGCGGATCAATCAGCCCCAGCATTTT. This rearrangement joins TRBV28 to TRBJ1-5; D perhaps matches TRBD1 (6 bases). The CDR3 length is 16 residues. Germline-derived CDR1 and CDR2 are MDHEN and SYDVKM. The V and J ends lost 5 bases and 3 bases respectively, with 17 bases between them.

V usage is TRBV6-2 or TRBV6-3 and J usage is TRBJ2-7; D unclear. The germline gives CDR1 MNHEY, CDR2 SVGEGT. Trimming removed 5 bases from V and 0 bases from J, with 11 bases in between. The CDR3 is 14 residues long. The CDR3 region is CASSGSPNSYEQYF. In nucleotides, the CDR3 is TGTGCCAGCAGTGGATCACCTAACTCCTACGAGCAGTACTTC.

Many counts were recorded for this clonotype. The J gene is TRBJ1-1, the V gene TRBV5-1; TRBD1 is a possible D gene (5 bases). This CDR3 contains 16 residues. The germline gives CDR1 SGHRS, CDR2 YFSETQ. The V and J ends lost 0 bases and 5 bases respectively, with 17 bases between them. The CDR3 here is CASSLGSGGAKTEAFF. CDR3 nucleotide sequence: TGCGCCAGCAGCTTGGGGAGCGGAGGGGCCAAAACTGAAGCTTTCTTT.

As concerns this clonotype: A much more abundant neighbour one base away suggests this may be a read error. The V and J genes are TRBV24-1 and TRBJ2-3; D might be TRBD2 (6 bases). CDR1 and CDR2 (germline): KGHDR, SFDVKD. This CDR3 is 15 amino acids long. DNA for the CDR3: TGTGCCACCAGTCTCCCGGGGGATGCCACAGATAAGCAGTATTTT. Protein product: CATSLPGDATDKQYF.

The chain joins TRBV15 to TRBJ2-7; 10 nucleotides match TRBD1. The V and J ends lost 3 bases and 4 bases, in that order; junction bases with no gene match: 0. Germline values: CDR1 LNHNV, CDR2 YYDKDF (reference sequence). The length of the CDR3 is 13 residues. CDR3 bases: TGTGCCACCAGCAGGGACAGGGGGTACGAGCAGTACTTC. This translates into CATSRDRGYEQYF.

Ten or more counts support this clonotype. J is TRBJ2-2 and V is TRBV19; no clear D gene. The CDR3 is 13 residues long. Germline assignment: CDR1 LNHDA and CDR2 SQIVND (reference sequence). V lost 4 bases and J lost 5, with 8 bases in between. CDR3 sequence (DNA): TGTGCCAGTAGTAGCAGGACGACCGGGGAGCTGTTTTTT. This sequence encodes CASSSRTTGELFF.

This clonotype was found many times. The CDR3 region is CASSPGQGPGNTIYF. The CDR3 nucleotides read TGTGCCAGCAGCCCCGGACAGGGCCCTGGAAACACCATATATTTT. V and J are TRBV11-3 and TRBJ1-3, with TRBD1 matching 8 bases. Germline V gene sequence: CDR1 SGHNT, CDR2 YENEEA. The CDR3 has 15 residues. Unmatched junction bases numbered 5, after V lost 5 bases and J lost 2 bases. Full variable domain (rest looked up from reference TRBV11-3 and TRBJ1-3): EAGVVQSPRYKIIEKKQPVAFWCNPISGHNTLYWYLQNLGQGPELLIRYENEEAVDDSQLPKDRFSAERLKGVDSTLKIQPAELGDSAVYLCASSPGQGPGNTIYFGEGSWLTVV.